One and the same sample provided the 3 T cell receptor beta chains below, sequenced in a study of blood T cell repertoires in COVID-19. Using immunoSEQ multiplex PCR, the repertoire was profiled, and TCRdb retains in-frame clones only, with some absent. The sample records a few hundred thousand clones, approximately 90% being singletons. The material sequenced was peripheral blood. All receptors derive from a woman between 45 and 65 years old with active or convalescent COVID-19.

The chain links TRBV7-8 to TRBJ2-1; 8 bases are shared with TRBD2. Germline CDR1 SGHVS, CDR2 FQNEAQ. V lost 2 bases, J lost 4 bases, and 16 bases stayed unmatched. The CDR3 sequence is 19 residues long. CDR3 in DNA: TGTGCCAGCAGCTTAAGAGGGGACGTCGCGGGAGGAGAGTACAATGAGCAGTTCTTC. Translated: CASSLRGDVAGGEYNEQFF.

The genes are TRBV30 and TRBJ1-2, with D unclear. V was trimmed by 0 bases and J by 5 bases, leaving 10 bases between them. CDR1 is GTSNPN and CDR2 is SVGIG in the germline V gene (reference sequence). The CDR3 is made up of 13 amino acids. The DNA of the CDR3 is TGTGCCTGGAGTGTAAACCTCCGGTATGGCTACACCTTC. Protein sequence: CAWSVNLRYGYTF.

The J gene is TRBJ2-5, the V gene TRBV7-9; 10 bases match TRBD2. V lost 5 bases and J lost 1; bases outside the gene matches: 7. CDR3 length equals 16 residues. CDR1 and CDR2 (germline): SEHNR, FQNEAQ (reference sequence). CDR3 sequence reads: CASSPAWTSGQETQYF. The CDR3 DNA reads TGTGCCAGCAGCCCCGCCTGGACTAGCGGCCAAGAGACCCAGTACTTC. The complete variable domain, with remaining parts taken from reference TRBV7-9 and TRBJ2-5, reads DTGVSQNPRHKITKRGQNVTFRCDPISEHNRLYWYRQTLGQGPEFLTYFQNEAQLEKSRLLSDRFSAERPKGSFSTLEIQRTEQGDSAMYLCASSPAWTSGQETQYFGPGTRLLVL.